These 27 T cell receptor beta chains share one sample of origin, sequenced in a study of blood T cell repertoires in COVID-19. TCRdb's table, derived via immunoSEQ multiplex PCR, lists solely in-frame clones and lacks some. In the table there are 200,000 to 250,000 clones, about 85% of which are singletons. Sequencing was done on a sample of PBMCs or T cells enriched from blood (not recorded which). These receptors all stem from a woman in her twenties or thirties who had recovered from COVID-19.

The chain recombines TRBV6-5 with TRBJ1-3, with D perhaps matching TRBD1 (6 bases). The V and J ends lost 6 bases and 1 base respectively, with 13 bases between them. In germline, CDR1 is MNHEY, CDR2 SVGAGI. The CDR3 has 15 amino acids. CDR3 nucleotides: TGTGCCAGCAGGAAACAGGGAGTGTCTGGAAACACCATATATTTT. Amino acids: CASRKQGVSGNTIYF.

This chain links TRBV14 with TRBJ2-7; 12 nucleotides match TRBD2. V shed 4 bases, J shed 0 bases, and the junction held 7 bases outside the gene matches. This CDR3 region has 17 residues. Germline-derived CDR1 and CDR2 are SGHDN and FVKESK. CDR3 DNA sequence: TGTGCCAGCAGCCCACTAGCGGGGGGTCTTTACTCCTACGAGCAGTACTTC. It specifies CASSPLAGGLYSYEQYF.

The chain combines TRBV27 with TRBJ1-2; the match to TRBD1 covers 10 bases. There are 17 residues in the CDR3. With 4 bases clipped from V and 5 bases from J, the junction kept 13 bases outside the gene matches. Germline V gene data show CDR1 as MNHEY and CDR2 as SMNVEV (reference sequence). CDR3 amino acids: CASSSTGGAWMIYGYTF. The CDR3 nucleotides read TGTGCCAGCAGTTCGACAGGGGGCGCATGGATGATTTATGGCTACACCTTC.

V usage is TRBV29-1 and J usage is TRBJ1-1; no definite D call. V lost 4 bases and J 2 bases, leaving 14 bases between the germline ends. The CDR3 has 14 residues. Looked up from germline, CDR1 is SQVTM and CDR2 is ANQGSEA. The DNA of the CDR3 is TGCAGCGTTGTTCATCGGGAGGGTAACACTGAAGCTTTCTTT. Translating gives CSVVHREGNTEAFF.

The V and J genes are TRBV7-2 and TRBJ2-2; 11 bases are shared with TRBD2. This CDR3 has 15 amino acids. J gave up 6 bases and V 6 bases, and 6 bases lay outside the gene matches. Germline V gene sequence: CDR1 SGHTA, CDR2 FQGNSA. This CDR3 is CASRLPGLAAGELFF. For the CDR3, the DNA is TGTGCCAGCAGATTGCCGGGACTAGCGGCCGGGGAGCTGTTTTTT.

The rearrangement uses TRBV7-3 and TRBJ2-5, with TRBD2 as a possible D gene (5 bases). V was clipped by 5 bases and J by 5 bases, with 12 bases between them. CDR3 length: 13 amino acids. CDR1 is SGHTA, CDR2 FQGTGA, per germline. CDR3 sequence reads: CASSQNSAETQYF. The CDR3 coding sequence is TGTGCCAGCAGCCAAAATAGCGCGGAGACCCAGTACTTC.

This chain uses TRBV7-3 with TRBJ2-5; 8 nucleotides align to TRBD2. This CDR3 is 14 amino acids long. Germline assignment: CDR1 SGHTA and CDR2 FQGTGA. The ends lost 4 bases at V and 4 bases at J; junction bases unmatched: 5. CDR3 nucleotide sequence: TGTGCCAGCAGCTCCCCGGGACTAGGAGAGACCCAGTACTTC. Encoded protein: CASSSPGLGETQYF.

J is TRBJ2-4 and V is TRBV4-2, with TRBD1 matching 7 bases. The CDR3 is 15 residues long. Trimming cost V 2 bases and J 1 base; bases outside gene matches: 2. Germline CDR1 reads LGHNA; CDR2 reads YNFKEQ. This CDR3 reads CASSQLTGAKNIQYF. As DNA, the CDR3 is TGTGCCAGCAGCCAACTGACAGGGGCCAAAAACATTCAGTACTTC.

The rearrangement uses TRBV7-2 and TRBJ2-1; 10 bases line up with TRBD2. V gave up 1 base and J gave up 1 base; unmatched junction bases: 7. CDR3 length: 18 residues. Germline V gene data show CDR1 as SGHTA and CDR2 as FQGNSA. The CDR3 reads CASSLVASGGHSYNEQFF. DNA for the CDR3: TGTGCCAGCAGCTTAGTCGCTAGCGGGGGACATTCCTACAATGAGCAGTTCTTC.

The chain uses TRBV9 and TRBJ1-1, with 7 bases that match TRBD1. Germline CDR1 is SGDLS and CDR2 is YYNGEE. The trim removed 3 bases at V and 1 base at J, leaving 6 bases unmatched. The CDR3 contains 15 residues. CDR3 in amino acids: CASSAGGGGNTEAFF. In nucleotides, the CDR3 is TGTGCCAGCAGCGCCGGAGGGGGCGGGAACACTGAAGCTTTCTTT.

This clone was recorded once. V and J are TRBV6-5 and TRBJ1-2; 7 positions agree with TRBD1. Germline loops: CDR1 MNHEY, CDR2 SVGAGI. The V and J ends lost 0 bases and 6 bases, in that order; junction bases with no gene match: 4. This CDR3 comprises 14 residues. The CDR3 DNA is TGTGCCAGCAGTTACTCGGAAGGGGGCAATGGCTACACCTTC. Encoded protein: CASSYSEGGNGYTF.

This clone was observed a single time. The CDR3 here is CASGPSYGGRTGELFF. The CDR3 bases are TGTGCTAGTGGCCCCAGCTACGGGGGTAGGACCGGGGAGCTGTTTTTT. The chain carries TRBV12-5 and TRBJ2-2; tentatively, D is TRBD2 (6 bases). V lost 6 bases, J lost 5 bases, and 19 bases lay in between. Germline V gene data show CDR1 as LGHNT and CDR2 as FRNRAP. The CDR3 extends over 16 amino acids.

This chain joins TRBV6-5 and TRBJ1-5; 9 bases agree with TRBD1. This CDR3 comprises 13 residues. V gave up 7 bases and J gave up 6 bases; unmatched junction bases: 4. Per germline, CDR1 MNHEY and CDR2 SVGAGI. The CDR3 protein is CASTQGAVQPQHF. The CDR3 DNA sequence: TGTGCCAGCACACAGGGGGCCGTTCAGCCCCAGCATTTT.

The chain carries TRBV3-1 (or the pseudogene TRBV3-2) and TRBJ1-2, with D tentatively TRBD1 (6 bases). CDR3 length equals 15 residues. In germline, CDR1 is LGHDT, CDR2 YNNKEL (reference sequence). V lost 4 bases and J lost 8, with 20 bases in between. The CDR3 sequence is CASSRYRETVRGYTF. The CDR3 nucleotides are TGTGCCAGCAGCCGGTACAGGGAAACGGTACGGGGCTACACCTTC.

V usage is TRBV7-2 and J usage is TRBJ2-7; 11 positions match TRBD2. This CDR3 spans 15 amino acids. Trimming took 5 bases from V and 3 from J; bases not matched to a gene: 6. Germline values: CDR1 SGHTA, CDR2 FQGNSA. The CDR3 nucleotides are TGTGCCAGCAGCATAACTAGCGGGGGAATCTACGAGCAGTACTTC. It yields the protein CASSITSGGIYEQYF.

The chain is built from TRBV4-2 and TRBJ1-1; D not certain. This CDR3 is built from 12 residues. Trimming cost V 0 bases and J 7 bases, with 6 bases left between them. Germline V gene lookup returns CDR1 LGHNA and CDR2 YNFKEQ. The CDR3 coding sequence is TGTGCCAGCAGCCAAGAGGCAGGTGAAGCTTTCTTT. Translating it yields CASSQEAGEAFF.

The chain uses TRBV11-1 and TRBJ2-7, with D tentatively TRBD1 (5 bases). The CDR3 runs 14 residues. CDR1 and CDR2 (germline): SGHAT, FQDESV (reference sequence). Deletions cut 6 bases from V and 6 bases from J, with 18 bases between. CDR3 loop: CASSKRGNQVEQYF. CDR3 nucleotide sequence: TGTGCCAGCAGTAAAAGGGGAAATCAAGTCGAGCAGTACTTC. Drawing the rest from reference TRBV11-1 and TRBJ2-7, the complete variable domain is EAEVAQSPRYKITEKSQAVAFWCDPISGHATLYWYRQILGQGPELLVQFQDESVVDDSQLPKDRFSAERLKGVDSTLKIQPAELGDSAMYLCASSKRGNQVEQYFGPGTRLTVT.

This CDR3 is CASSVAGRTEAFF. Here the CDR3 DNA reads TGTGCCAGCAGCGTTGCGGGGCGGACTGAAGCTTTCTTT. The chain recombines TRBV9 with TRBJ1-1; D possibly corresponds to TRBD1 (5 bases). The CDR3 consists of 13 residues. CDR1 and CDR2 from the germline V gene are SGDLS and YYNGEE. V lost 2 bases, J lost 5 bases, and 10 bases lay in between.

The CDR3: CASSVLAGETQYF. The CDR3 bases are TGTGCCAGCAGTGTATTAGCCGGAGAGACCCAGTACTTC. The rearrangement joins TRBV2 to TRBJ2-5, with no clear D. CDR3 length: 13 amino acids. Germline V gene sequence: CDR1 SNHLY, CDR2 FYNNEI. Trimming cost V 4 bases and J 4 bases, with 10 bases left between them.

The J gene is TRBJ2-1, the V gene TRBV9, with D possibly being TRBD1 (5 bases). V was cut by 0 bases and J by 7 bases, with 14 bases left in between. CDR1 is SGDLS and CDR2 is YYNGEE in the germline V gene. The CDR3 extends over 15 amino acids. Here the CDR3 DNA reads TGTGCCAGCAGCGTAGACAGGACGTATGGGAATGAGCAGTTCTTC. It translates to CASSVDRTYGNEQFF.

The chain combines TRBV7-3 with TRBJ1-1; the match to TRBD1 covers 8 bases. J lost 2 bases, V lost 5 bases, and 4 bases had no gene match. The CDR3 contains 14 residues. From germline, CDR1 is SGHTA and CDR2 FQGTGA. The CDR3 nucleotides are TGTGCCAGCAGCGCTACAGGGGGAAACACTGAAGCTTTCTTT. Protein product: CASSATGGNTEAFF.

The chain employs TRBV27 and TRBJ2-1, with 9 bases fitting TRBD2. Per germline, CDR1 MNHEY and CDR2 SMNVEV (reference sequence). This CDR3 is built from 16 residues. The trim removed 5 bases at V and 5 bases at J, leaving 10 bases unmatched. CDR3 DNA: TGTGCCAGCAGTCCCCGGGGGCTAGCGGGAAACAATGAGCAGTTCTTC. It yields the protein CASSPRGLAGNNEQFF.

This sequence joins TRBV12-1 and TRBJ1-1. TRBV12-1 is recorded as a pseudogene. The CDR3 length is 16 residues. The CDR3 is CASSTPGRGMNTEAFF. The CDR3 coding sequence is TGTGCCAGCAGCACCCCGGGACGGGGGATGAACACTGAAGCTTTCTTT.

The J gene is TRBJ2-1, the V gene TRBV4-1; a weak D match, TRBD2 (7 bases). CDR1 is MGHRA and CDR2 is YSYEKL in the germline V gene. V shed 1 base and J shed 2 bases, with 9 bases lying between them. The CDR3 is 15 residues long. CDR3 loop: CASSQGGGAYNEQFF. The CDR3 DNA reads as TGCGCCAGCAGCCAAGGAGGGGGGGCCTACAATGAGCAGTTCTTC.

CDR3 sequence reads: CASSRGPGNEQFF. In DNA form, the CDR3 reads TGTGCCAGCAGTAGGGGGCCTGGCAATGAGCAGTTCTTC. This chain uses TRBV6-5 with TRBJ2-1; the match to TRBD1 covers 7 bases. The ends lost 5 bases at V and 6 bases at J; junction bases unmatched: 4. The CDR3 runs 13 residues. From germline, CDR1 is MNHEY and CDR2 SVGAGI.

This clone was picked up a small number of times. This chain links TRBV7-6 with TRBJ1-1; D gene ambiguous. The ends were cut back, 1 base at V and 0 bases at J, with 6 bases in the middle. Looked up from germline, CDR1 is SGHVS and CDR2 is FNYEAQ. This CDR3 spans 14 amino acids. The CDR3 nucleotides are TGTGCCAGCAGCTTAGGAGGTGTGAACACTGAAGCTTTCTTT. This codes for CASSLGGVNTEAFF.

The chain uses TRBV6-5 and TRBJ2-3, with 8 bases fitting TRBD2. The CDR3 is 15 residues long. Germline CDR1 and CDR2: MNHEY and SVGAGI. V lost 8 bases and J lost 2; bases outside the gene matches: 9. CDR3: CASASGRGATDTQYF. The CDR3 DNA reads as TGTGCCAGCGCTAGCGGGCGGGGGGCCACAGATACGCAGTATTTT.